These T cell receptor beta chains were read from a single sample in a study of T cell responses to AZD1222 COVID-19 vaccine. The repertoire was sequenced with immunoSEQ multiplex PCR; TCRdb's copy has only in-frame clones and lacks some. The sample consists of around 180,000 clones, 85% to 95% of them appearing once. Specimen: peripheral blood, collected on day 0 of AZD1222 vaccination. The receptors originated from an adult in good health. CDR3s leave out the opening cysteine and the closing phenylalanine or tryptophan.

TRBV2	TRBJ1-1	ASRARGLTEAF
TRBV6-1	TRBJ1-3	ASSEDLPGAPGNTIY
TRBV9	TRBJ2-1	ASSVETSGRFDEQF
TRBV30	TRBJ1-1	AWSYRYTNTEAF
TRBV19	TRBJ1-5	ASTQGVLVPQH
TRBV7-2	TRBJ2-3	ASSLDGFEGDTQY
TRBV6-1	TRBJ1-1	ASSEAGRDTEAF
TRBV3-1/TRBV3-2	TRBJ2-3	ASSQEADTDTQY
TRBV20-1	TRBJ2-1	SASGAGLYYNEQF
TRBV11-3	TRBJ2-2	ASNVNYRDRDENAGELF
TRBV7-2	TRBJ2-3	ASSPRTGRTDTQY
TRBV19	TRBJ2-7	ASSISTPRDEQY
TRBV21-1	TRBJ1-1	ASSLQRAENTEAF
TRBV5-5	TRBJ2-3	ASSPQGVVQY
TRBV19	TRBJ1-2	ASRHSARSGYT
TRBV11-2	TRBJ1-2	ASSPSGDGYT
TRBV3-1/TRBV3-2	TRBJ1-3	ASSNTGVGNTIY
TRBV27	TRBJ2-7	ASSLVGRAHEQY
TRBV5-4	TRBJ2-3	ASSLGLLASSTDTQY
TRBV5-1	TRBJ1-4	ASSLDYGAGEKLF
TRBV19	TRBJ2-7	ASSEGPYYEQY
TRBV11-2	TRBJ2-1	ASSLSPRGSYSYNEQF
TRBV19	TRBJ1-2	ASSIRYYGYT
TRBV3-1/TRBV3-2	TRBJ1-4	ASSQGQGGEKLF
TRBV27	TRBJ2-2	ASSSGLAGATGELF
TRBV2	TRBJ1-2	ASSPYGYT
TRBV24-1	TRBJ2-3	ATPREREGKDTQY
TRBV7-9	TRBJ1-2	ASSTTAGMSYGYT
TRBV2	TRBJ2-1	ASRTGTVYNEQF
TRBV5-1	TRBJ1-1	ASRNPGQDTEAF
TRBV6-4	TRBJ1-1	ASSDGNRLSEAF
TRBV6-7	TRBJ1-1	ASSYRGGTEAF
TRBV9	TRBJ1-1	ASTSGDSNTEAF
TRBV6-5	TRBJ1-1	ASSYGFNTEAF
TRBV6-5	TRBJ1-2	ASSSVTNGYT
TRBV24-1	TRBJ1-4	ATSDSVRGGEKLF
TRBV2	TRBJ2-3	ASTRTASTDTQY
TRBV19	TRBJ2-2	ASKTGIGAGELF
TRBV6-5	TRBJ1-3	AIRTVHSGNTIY
TRBV6-5	TRBJ2-7	ASSPRDRGSYEQY
TRBV18	TRBJ1-1	ASSALGNTEAF
TRBV9	TRBJ1-2	ASKGQGESFGGYT
TRBV23-1	TRBJ2-2	ASGRTGLANTGELF
TRBV19	TRBJ1-5	ASSGQFNQPQH
TRBV10-3	TRBJ1-1	AISESIRGHTEAF
TRBV6-5	TRBJ1-1	ASSYGLRGNTEAF
TRBV5-5	TRBJ2-1	ASSSRGPSTSYNEQF
TRBV14	TRBJ1-1	ASSPGPNTEAF
TRBV5-3	TRBJ1-2	ARSSANRGYT
TRBV5-1	TRBJ2-3	ASSLGQGGPDTQY
TRBV4-3	TRBJ1-1	AGSPRHLPDTEAF
TRBV5-1	TRBJ2-2	ASSRRGGTGELF
TRBV13	TRBJ1-3	ASSLDSSGNTIY
TRBV7-2	TRBJ1-5	ASSWSEGNQPQH